This entry features one T cell receptor beta chain sequence. What it recognizes is unknown. These data come from a study of CD8+CD57+ T cells in acquired aplastic anemia. Overall study: Mean yield of DNA from sorted CD4+ and CD8+ cells was 3 to 3.5 ug.

Profiling that covered TCR beta VDJ and CDR3 relied on genomic DNA as its template. TCRdb re-called the reads with MiXCR, one entry per CDR3 protein. Among about 160,000 distinct CDR3 sequences listed, about two thirds were seen once. Study observations and caveats: Common to patients and controls were about 31 CD8+ CDR3 sequences.

CDR1 and CDR2 (germline): SGHTA, FQGNSA. V lost 5 bases to trimming and J lost 2 bases; unmatched junction nucleotides: 12. The CDR3 runs to 16 residues. For sequencing, patients were chosen who had shown expansion of CD8+CD57+ cells by flow cytometry. The patients, all of them, had severe acquired aplastic anemia. Untreated patients provided the blood samples, with no therapy given before sampling. The clonotype comes from a human donor with aplastic anemia. The V call is TRBV7-2, the J call TRBJ2-7; 7 bases align to TRBD1. Sequencing was carried out using sorted CD4+, CD8+, or CD8+CD57+ T cells (not recorded which) from PBMCs. CDR3 sequence reads: CASSSWARDSTYEQYF. CDR3 nucleotides: TGTGCCAGCAGCAGTTGGGCCCGGGACAGCACCTACGAGCAGTACTTC.